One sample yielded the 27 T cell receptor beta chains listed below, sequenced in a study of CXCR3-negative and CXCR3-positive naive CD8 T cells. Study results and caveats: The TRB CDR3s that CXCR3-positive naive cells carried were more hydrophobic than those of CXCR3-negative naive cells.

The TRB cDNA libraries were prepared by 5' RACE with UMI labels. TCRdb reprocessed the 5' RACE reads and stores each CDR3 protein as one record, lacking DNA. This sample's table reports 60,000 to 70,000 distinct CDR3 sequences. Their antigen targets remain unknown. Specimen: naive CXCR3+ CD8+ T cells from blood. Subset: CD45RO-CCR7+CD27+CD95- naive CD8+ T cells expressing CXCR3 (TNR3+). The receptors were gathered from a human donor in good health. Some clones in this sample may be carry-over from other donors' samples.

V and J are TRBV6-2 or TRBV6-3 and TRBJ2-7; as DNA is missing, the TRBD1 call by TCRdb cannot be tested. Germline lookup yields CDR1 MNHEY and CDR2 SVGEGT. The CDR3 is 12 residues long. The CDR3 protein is CASSYSIPEQYF.

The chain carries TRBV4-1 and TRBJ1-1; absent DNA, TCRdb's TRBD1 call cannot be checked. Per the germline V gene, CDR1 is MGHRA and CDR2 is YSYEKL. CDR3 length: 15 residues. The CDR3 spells CASSHAGQTPTEAFF.

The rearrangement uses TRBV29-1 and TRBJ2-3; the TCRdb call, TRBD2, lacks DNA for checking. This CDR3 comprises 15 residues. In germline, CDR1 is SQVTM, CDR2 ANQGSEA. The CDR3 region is CSVDPTSGPTDTQYF.

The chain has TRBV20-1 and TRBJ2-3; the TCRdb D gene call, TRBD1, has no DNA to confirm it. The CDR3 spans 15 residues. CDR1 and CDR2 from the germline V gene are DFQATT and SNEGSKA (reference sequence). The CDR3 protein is CSARDSLAGPDTQYF.

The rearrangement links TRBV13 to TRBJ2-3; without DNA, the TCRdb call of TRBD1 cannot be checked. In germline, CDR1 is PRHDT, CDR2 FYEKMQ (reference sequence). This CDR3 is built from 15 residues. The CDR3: CASSWDRGTTDTQYF.

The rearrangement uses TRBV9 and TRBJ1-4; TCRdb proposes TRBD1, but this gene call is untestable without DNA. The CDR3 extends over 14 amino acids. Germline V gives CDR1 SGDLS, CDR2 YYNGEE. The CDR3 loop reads CASSFGTGNEKLFF. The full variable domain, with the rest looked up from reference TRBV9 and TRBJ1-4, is DSGVTQTPKHLITATGQRVTLRCSPRSGDLSVYWYQQSLDQGLQFLIQYYNGEERAKGNILERFSAQQFPDLHSELNLSSLELGDSALYFCASSFGTGNEKLFFGSGTQLSVL.

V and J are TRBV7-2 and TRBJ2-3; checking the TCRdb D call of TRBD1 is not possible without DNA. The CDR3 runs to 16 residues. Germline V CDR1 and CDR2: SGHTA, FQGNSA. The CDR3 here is CASSLGRGPSTDTQYF.

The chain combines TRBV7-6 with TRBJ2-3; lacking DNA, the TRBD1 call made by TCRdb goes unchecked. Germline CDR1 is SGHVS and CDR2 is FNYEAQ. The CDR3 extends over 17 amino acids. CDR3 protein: CASSPPSSGARTDTQYF. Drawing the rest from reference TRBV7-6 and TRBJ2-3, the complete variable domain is GAGVSQSPRYKVTKRGQDVALRCDPISGHVSLYWYRQALGQGPEFLTYFNYEAQQDKSGLPNDRFSAERPEGSISTLTIQRTEQRDSAMYRCASSPPSSGARTDTQYFGPGTRLTVL.

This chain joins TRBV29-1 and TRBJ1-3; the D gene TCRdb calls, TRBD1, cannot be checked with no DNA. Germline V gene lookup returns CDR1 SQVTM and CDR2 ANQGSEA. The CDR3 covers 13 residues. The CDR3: CSAIRGYGNTIYF.

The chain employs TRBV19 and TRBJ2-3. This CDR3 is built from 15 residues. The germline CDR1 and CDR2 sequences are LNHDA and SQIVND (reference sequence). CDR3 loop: CASSISGEDRDTQYF.

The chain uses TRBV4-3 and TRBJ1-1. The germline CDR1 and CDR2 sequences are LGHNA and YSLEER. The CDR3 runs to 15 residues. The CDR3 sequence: CASSQLWGGNTEAFF.

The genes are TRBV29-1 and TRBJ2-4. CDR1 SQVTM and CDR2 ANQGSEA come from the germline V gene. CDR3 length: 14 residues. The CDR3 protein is CSVEPIVGINIQYF.

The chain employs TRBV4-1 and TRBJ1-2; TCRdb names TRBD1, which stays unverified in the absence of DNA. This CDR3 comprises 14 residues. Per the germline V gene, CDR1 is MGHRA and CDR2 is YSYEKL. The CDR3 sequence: CASSLSTGDKGYTF.

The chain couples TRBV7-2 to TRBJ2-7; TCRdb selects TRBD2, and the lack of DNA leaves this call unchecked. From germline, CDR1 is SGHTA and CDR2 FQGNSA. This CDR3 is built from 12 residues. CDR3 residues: CASSFGGVEQYF.

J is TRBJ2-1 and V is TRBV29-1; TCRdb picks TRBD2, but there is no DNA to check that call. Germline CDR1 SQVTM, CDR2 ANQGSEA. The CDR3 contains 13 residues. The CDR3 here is CSQRSGVTNEQFF.

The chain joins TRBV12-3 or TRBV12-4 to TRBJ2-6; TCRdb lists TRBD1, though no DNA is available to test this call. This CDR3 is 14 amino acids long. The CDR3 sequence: CASSAGAGANVLTF.

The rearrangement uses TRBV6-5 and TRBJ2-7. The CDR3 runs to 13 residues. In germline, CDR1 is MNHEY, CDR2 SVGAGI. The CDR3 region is CASRDLSSYEQYF.

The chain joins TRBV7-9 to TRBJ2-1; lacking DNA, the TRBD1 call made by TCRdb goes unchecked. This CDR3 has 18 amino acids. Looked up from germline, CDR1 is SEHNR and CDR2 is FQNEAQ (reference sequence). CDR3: CASSLEDGLWTAYNEQFF.

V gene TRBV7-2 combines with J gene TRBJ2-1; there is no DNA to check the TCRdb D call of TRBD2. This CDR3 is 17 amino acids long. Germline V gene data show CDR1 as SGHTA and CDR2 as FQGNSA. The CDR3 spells CASSPQTPGLAGVEQFF.

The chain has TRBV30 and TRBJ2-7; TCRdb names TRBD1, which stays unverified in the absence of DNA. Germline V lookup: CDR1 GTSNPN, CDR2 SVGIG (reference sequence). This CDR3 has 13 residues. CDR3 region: CAWSPGVGDEQYF. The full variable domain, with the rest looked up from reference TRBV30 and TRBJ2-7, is SQTIHQWPATLVQPVGSPLSLECTVEGTSNPNLYWYRQAAGRGLQLLFYSVGIGQISSEVPQNLSASRPQDRQFILSSKKLLLSDSGFYLCAWSPGVGDEQYFGPGTRLTVT.

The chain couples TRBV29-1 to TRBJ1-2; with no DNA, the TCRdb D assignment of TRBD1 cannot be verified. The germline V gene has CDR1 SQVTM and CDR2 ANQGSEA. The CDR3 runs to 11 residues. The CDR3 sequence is CSVVGMYGYTF.

The CDR3 loop is CASSVDRGAGANVLTF. J is TRBJ2-6 and V is TRBV4-3; with no DNA, the TCRdb D assignment of TRBD1 cannot be verified. Germline CDR1 and CDR2: LGHNA and YSLEER. There are 16 residues in the CDR3.

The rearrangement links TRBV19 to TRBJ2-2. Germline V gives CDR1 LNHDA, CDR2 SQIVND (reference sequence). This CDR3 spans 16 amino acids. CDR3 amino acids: CASSGVTSANTGELFF.

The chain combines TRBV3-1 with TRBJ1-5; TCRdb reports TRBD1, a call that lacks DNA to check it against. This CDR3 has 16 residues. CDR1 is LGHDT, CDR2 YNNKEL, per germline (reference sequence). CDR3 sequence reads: CASSPTSDRVNQPQHF.

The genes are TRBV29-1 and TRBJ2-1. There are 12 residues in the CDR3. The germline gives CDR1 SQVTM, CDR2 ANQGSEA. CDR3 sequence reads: CSVEGGRVEQFF.

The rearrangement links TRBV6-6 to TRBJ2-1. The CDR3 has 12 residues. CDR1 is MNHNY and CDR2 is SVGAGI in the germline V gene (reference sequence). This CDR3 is CASSPTSGEQFF.

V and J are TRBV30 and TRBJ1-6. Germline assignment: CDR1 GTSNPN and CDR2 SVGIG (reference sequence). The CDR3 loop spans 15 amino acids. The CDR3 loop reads CAWREGARRNSPLHF.